One sample yielded the 15 T cell receptor beta chains listed below, sequenced in a study of blood T cell repertoires in COVID-19. Sequencing used immunoSEQ multiplex PCR; TCRdb keeps in-frame clones, though not all of them. Among 80,000 to 95,000 clones listed, more than 75% were seen once. Source material: peripheral blood. Source of these receptors: a woman aged 80 or older with active or convalescent COVID-19.

The rearrangement uses TRBV24-1 and TRBJ2-1; perhaps TRBD2 as D (6 bases). The CDR3 is 18 residues long. With 4 bases removed from V and 6 bases from J, the gap between germline ends came to 24 bases. Germline CDR1 KGHDR, CDR2 SFDVKD. DNA of the CDR3: TGTGCCACCAGTGACCGTCGCCCCGGGGGTAATCAGCTCAATGAGCAGTTCTTC. It encodes CATSDRRPGGNQLNEQFF.

This chain links TRBV15 with TRBJ2-7; D is perhaps TRBD2 (5 bases). Trimming cost V 4 bases and J 5 bases, with 15 bases left between them. CDR1 and CDR2 (germline): LNHNV, YYDKDF (reference sequence). The CDR3 is made up of 14 amino acids. CDR3 loop: CATSNNLGGDEQYF. CDR3 in DNA: TGTGCCACCAGCAACAACCTTGGAGGAGACGAGCAGTACTTC. Using reference TRBV15 and TRBJ2-7 for the parts outside the CDR3, the full variable domain is DAMVIQNPRYQVTQFGKPVTLSCSQTLNHNVMYWYQQKSSQAPKLLFHYYDKDFNNEADTPDNFQSRRPNTSFCFLDIRSPGLGDTAMYLCATSNNLGGDEQYFGPGTRLTVT.

This clone was counted ten times or more. The V gene is TRBV11-3, the J gene TRBJ2-1; possibly TRBD2 for D (7 bases). Germline loops: CDR1 SGHNT, CDR2 YENEEA. The CDR3 is made up of 14 amino acids. The V and J ends lost 4 bases and 9 bases respectively, with 16 bases between them. Here the CDR3 reads CASSSNTGRVEQFF. The CDR3 DNA follows: TGTGCCAGCAGCTCTAACACAGGGAGGGTTGAGCAGTTCTTC.

This chain links TRBV7-8 with TRBJ1-6; 8 positions match TRBD1. Germline-derived CDR1 and CDR2 are SGHVS and FQNEAQ. The trim removed 4 bases at V and 10 bases at J, leaving 3 bases unmatched. The CDR3 consists of 13 residues. The CDR3 nucleotides are TGTGCCAGCAGCTCGACAGGGGACTCACCCCTCCACTTT. It codes for CASSSTGDSPLHF.

The chain has TRBV10-2 and TRBJ2-3; D is ambiguous. This CDR3 spans 14 amino acids. Trimming removed 6 bases from V and 5 bases from J, with 15 bases in between. Germline V gene data show CDR1 as WSHSY and CDR2 as SAAADI. For the CDR3, the DNA is TGCGCCAGCAGCCCGGGTCCTTGGCGAGATACGCAGTATTTT. Translated: CASSPGPWRDTQYF.

V and J are TRBV11-2 and TRBJ1-4; TRBD1 matches 8 bases. There are 16 residues in the CDR3. CDR1 SGHAT and CDR2 FQNNGV come from the germline V gene. V shed 7 bases, J shed 1 base, and the junction held 8 bases outside the gene matches. CDR3: CASIHGRGRTNEKLFF. The CDR3 nucleotides are TGTGCCAGCATCCACGGCAGGGGGCGAACTAATGAAAAACTGTTTTTT.

The J gene is TRBJ2-7, the V gene TRBV6-6, with 9 bases matching TRBD1. The J segment lost 0 bases and the V segment lost 5 bases, leaving 2 bases of the junction unmatched. CDR3 size: 14 residues. Per the germline V gene, CDR1 is MNHNY and CDR2 is SVGAGI (reference sequence). CDR3 DNA sequence: TGTGCCAGCAGTCGGACAGGGGCCTCCTACGAGCAGTACTTC. Its protein product is CASSRTGASYEQYF.

This chain connects TRBV6-4 to TRBJ1-2; tentatively, D is TRBD1 (6 bases). The germline V gene has CDR1 MRHNA and CDR2 SNTAGT. V was trimmed by 10 bases and J by 1 base, leaving 10 bases between them. The CDR3 is 12 residues long. The CDR3 sequence is CATKDSNYGYTF. In nucleotides, the CDR3 is TGTGCCACCAAGGACAGTAACTATGGCTACACCTTC.

The chain has TRBV5-1 and TRBJ2-5, with D unresolved. V lost 0 bases, J lost 1 base, and 4 bases lay in between. The length of the CDR3 is 13 residues. Germline V gene sequence: CDR1 SGHRS, CDR2 YFSETQ. The DNA of the CDR3 is TGCGCCAGCAGCTTGGACACCCAAGAGACCCAGTACTTC. Translated: CASSLDTQETQYF.

CDR3 DNA sequence: TGTGCCAGCAGTTTGATCGGAGTAGGTCAGCCCCAGCATTTT. Amino acids: CASSLIGVGQPQHF. This chain joins TRBV28 and TRBJ1-5; D gene uncertain. Trimming pared 3 bases from V and 6 bases from J, leaving 12 bases between. The CDR3 has 14 residues. Germline V gene sequence: CDR1 MDHEN, CDR2 SYDVKM.

This chain uses TRBV15 with TRBJ1-1; 8 bases align to TRBD1. CDR1 is LNHNV, CDR2 YYDKDF, per germline (reference sequence). This CDR3 has 16 amino acids. The J segment lost 0 bases and the V segment lost 4 bases, leaving 7 bases of the junction unmatched. The CDR3 DNA follows: TGTGCCACCAGCATTGATCCGGGACAGGTGAACACTGAAGCTTTCTTT. This codes for CATSIDPGQVNTEAFF.

The rearrangement uses TRBV4-1 and TRBJ2-2, with TRBD2 matching 7 bases. This CDR3 region has 16 residues. Trimming removed 0 bases from V and 5 bases from J; junction bases left unmatched: 6. Germline V gene sequence: CDR1 MGHRA, CDR2 YSYEKL. CDR3 region: CASSQETSLETGELFF. Written as DNA, the CDR3 is TGCGCCAGCAGCCAAGAGACTAGCTTGGAGACCGGGGAGCTGTTTTTT.

The V call is TRBV7-2, the J call TRBJ2-7; TRBD2 matches 15 bases. Germline CDR1 reads SGHTA; CDR2 reads FQGNSA. The CDR3 extends over 16 amino acids. The trim removed 5 bases at V and 6 bases at J, leaving 8 bases unmatched. The CDR3 region has the DNA TGTGCCAGCAGCCTCCGGACTAGCGGGGGGGCCGTCGAGCAGTACTTC. Translated: CASSLRTSGGAVEQYF.

The rearrangement uses TRBV7-2 and TRBJ1-5, with 9 bases matching TRBD1. Germline V lookup: CDR1 SGHTA, CDR2 FQGNSA. The CDR3 consists of 16 residues. The junction had 8 bases not matched to a gene; V was cut back by 1 base and J by 7 bases. CDR3 in DNA: TGTGCCAGCAGCTTAGAGCCGGGACAGGGTTGGCAGCCCCAGCATTTT. Translating gives CASSLEPGQGWQPQHF.

V gene TRBV4-3 combines with J gene TRBJ2-7, with D tentatively TRBD2 (6 bases). CDR3 length: 14 amino acids. Germline V gene data show CDR1 as LGHNA and CDR2 as YSLEER. V was trimmed by 4 bases and J by 3 bases, leaving 13 bases between them. CDR3 loop: CASSRGTGDYEQYF. In DNA, the CDR3 is TGCGCCAGCAGCCGCGGGACCGGGGACTACGAGCAGTACTTC.